These T cell receptor beta chains were read from a single sample in a study of T cell responses to AZD1222 COVID-19 vaccine. Profiled with immunoSEQ multiplex PCR; TCRdb holds only in-frame clones, not every one. The data contain about 48,000 clones, roughly 85% of them singletons. The sequenced sample was peripheral blood, obtained 28 days after the second AZD1222 dose. The receptors derive from an adult who received the AZD1222 COVID-19 vaccine. Both conserved end residues are part of each CDR3. The order of the fields is J gene, CDR3 length, V gene, D gene, clone size, CDR3 protein, CDR3 DNA. The D gene is left open where the match is weak. For some rows the clone size is stated as once, few or many, or as a class when expanded; others skip it.

TRBJ1-2 16 TRBV21-1 - - CASSTDRGVRNYGYTF TGTGCCAGCAGCACGGACAGGGGTGTGAGAAACTATGGCTACACCTTC
TRBJ1-5 13 TRBV6-5 - - CASSYGRDQPQHF TGTGCCAGCAGTTACGGCCGCGATCAGCCCCAGCATTTT
TRBJ2-1 15 TRBV29-1 TRBD2 - CSVTGTSGVYNEQFF TGCAGCGTTACCGGGACTAGCGGGGTCTACAATGAGCAGTTCTTC
TRBJ2-5 16 TRBV11-2 TRBD2 once CASSKGLALYQETQYF TGTGCCAGCAGCAAGGGACTAGCGCTCTACCAAGAGACCCAGTACTTC
TRBJ2-7 13 TRBV18 - - CASSPGASYEQYF TGTGCCAGCTCACCTGGAGCCTCCTACGAGCAGTACTTC
TRBJ2-5 14 TRBV19 - once CASTQAGDQETQYF TGTGCCAGTACCCAAGCTGGGGACCAAGAGACCCAGTACTTC
TRBJ1-4 14 TRBV7-9 TRBD1 - CASSLGQGSEKLFF TGTGCCAGCAGCTTAGGACAGGGCAGTGAAAAACTGTTTTTT
TRBJ1-2 13 TRBV19 - - CASSQQGLYGYTF TGTGCCAGTAGTCAACAGGGCCTCTATGGCTACACCTTC
TRBJ2-1 16 TRBV11-3 TRBD1 - CASSSFDRGGGNEQFF TGTGCCAGCAGCTCATTCGACAGGGGGGGAGGAAATGAGCAGTTCTTC
TRBJ1-3 15 TRBV3-1/TRBV3-2 - - CASSQGYGSRNTIYF TGTGCCAGCAGCCAAGGGTACGGGTCGAGAAACACCATATATTTT
TRBJ2-3 18 TRBV5-1 - - CASSPQGGSGISTDTQYF TGCGCCAGCAGTCCCCAGGGGGGTAGCGGGATTAGCACAGATACGCAGTATTTT
TRBJ2-5 14 TRBV11-2 TRBD2 - CASSLTSVGETQYF TGTGCCAGCAGCTTAACTAGCGTTGGGGAGACCCAGTACTTC
TRBJ2-5 12 TRBV18 - - CASSPGHETQYF TGTGCCAGCTCACCAGGGCATGAGACCCAGTACTTC
TRBJ1-2 18 TRBV3-1/TRBV3-2 TRBD1 once CASSPSSGTGTIGYGYTF TGTGCCAGCAGCCCCTCCTCCGGGACAGGGACTATTGGCTATGGCTACACCTTC
TRBJ2-7 15 TRBV7-9 TRBD1 - CASSQGRDRGYEQYF TGTGCCAGCAGCCAGGGCCGGGACAGGGGTTACGAGCAGTACTTC
TRBJ1-3 15 TRBV7-2 - once CASSEGHYSGNTIYF TGTGCCAGCAGCGAAGGGCACTACTCTGGAAACACCATATATTTT
TRBJ1-6 14 TRBV6-5 TRBD1 - CASTRTGTNSPLHF TGTGCCAGCACTAGGACAGGGACAAATTCACCCCTCCACTTT
TRBJ2-1 12 TRBV29-1 - - CSVLVTGNEQFF TGCAGCGTCCTGGTGACGGGTAATGAGCAGTTCTTC
TRBJ2-7 17 TRBV7-3 TRBD2 - CASSLEGGRAFSYEQYF TGTGCCAGCAGCTTAGAGGGCGGGAGGGCCTTCTCCTACGAGCAGTACTTC
TRBJ1-2 13 TRBV28 - - CASSLGTAYGYTF TGTGCCAGCAGTTTAGGGACCGCCTATGGCTACACCTTC
TRBJ2-5 14 TRBV28 - once CASSFGGAVETQYF TGTGCCAGCAGTTTTGGGGGCGCGGTAGAGACCCAGTACTTC
TRBJ1-1 12 TRBV11-3 - - CASSLGGHPGSF TGTGCCAGCAGCTTAGGGGGTCATCCCGGATCCTTT
TRBJ2-3 14 TRBV5-6 - - CASSLLLGTDTQYF TGTGCCAGCAGCTTGCTTCTAGGCACAGATACGCAGTATTTT
TRBJ2-7 15 TRBV4-1 - - CASSQEGYLDSEQYF TGCGCCAGCAGCCAAGAAGGTTACCTGGATTCCGAGCAGTACTTC
TRBJ2-6 16 TRBV7-9 - - CASSLSGSSGANVLTF TGTGCCAGCAGCTTAAGTGGCAGCTCTGGGGCCAACGTCCTGACTTTC
TRBJ2-1 15 TRBV6-5 - - CASSFRRTGYNEQFF TGTGCCAGCAGTTTCAGGCGGACTGGATACAATGAGCAGTTCTTC
TRBJ1-5 15 TRBV9 - - CASSPNADSNQPQHF TGTGCCAGCAGCCCCAACGCCGATAGCAATCAGCCCCAGCATTTT
TRBJ1-1 11 TRBV6-5 - few CASSSGTEAFF TGTGCCAGCAGTTCAGGCACTGAAGCTTTCTTT
TRBJ1-4 17 TRBV27 TRBD1 - CASSSDRVGALNEKLFF TGTGCCAGCAGTTCTGACAGGGTAGGAGCCCTTAATGAAAAACTGTTTTTT
TRBJ1-2 11 TRBV3-1/TRBV3-2 - - CASSQSRGYTF TGTGCCAGCAGCCAAAGTAGGGGCTACACCTTC
TRBJ2-7 17 TRBV7-9 TRBD2 - CASTPWGLAGGGGEQYF TGTGCCAGCACCCCCTGGGGCCTAGCGGGAGGAGGCGGCGAGCAGTACTTC
TRBJ2-1 15 TRBV5-4 TRBD2 - CASSFTLAGEGEQFF TGTGCCAGCAGCTTCACGCTAGCGGGAGAGGGTGAGCAGTTCTTC
TRBJ1-2 15 TRBV19 TRBD1 - CASSTAPQGHYGYTF TGTGCCAGTAGTACAGCCCCACAGGGGCACTATGGCTACACCTTC
TRBJ1-2 14 TRBV19 TRBD1 few CASSPEQGAGGYTF TGTGCCAGTAGCCCAGAACAGGGGGCAGGAGGCTACACCTTC
TRBJ2-2 15 TRBV7-2 - - CASSPRGNEVGELFF TGTGCCAGCAGCCCACGAGGGAATGAGGTCGGGGAGCTGTTTTTT
TRBJ2-2 17 TRBV7-6 - - CASSQFRGLANTGELFF TGTGCCAGCAGCCAATTCCGCGGTCTCGCGAACACCGGGGAGCTGTTTTTT
TRBJ1-1 17 TRBV7-9 TRBD1 - CASSFRDREAHTAEAFF TGTGCCAGCAGCTTTAGGGACAGGGAGGCCCACACTGCGGAAGCTTTCTTT
TRBJ2-7 15 TRBV24-1 - few CATSDSGEVGYEQYF TGTGCCACCAGTGATTCGGGAGAAGTCGGCTACGAGCAGTACTTC
TRBJ1-4 13 TRBV10-2 TRBD1 - CASRGQVNEKLFF TGCGCCAGCCGAGGACAGGTTAATGAAAAACTGTTTTTT
TRBJ2-3 14 TRBV27 - once CASSFSASTDTQYF TGTGCCAGCAGTTTTTCCGCTAGCACAGATACGCAGTATTTT
TRBJ2-7 13 TRBV18 TRBD1 - CASSPGTGGEQYF TGTGCCAGCTCACCTGGGACAGGCGGGGAGCAGTACTTC
TRBJ2-3 15 TRBV29-1 TRBD2 - CSGGSRTSGRDTQYF TGCAGCGGAGGAAGCCGGACTAGCGGGAGAGATACGCAGTATTTT
TRBJ1-1 14 TRBV3-1/TRBV3-2 - few CASSQRPPNTEAFF TGTGCCAGCAGCCAGAGACCGCCGAACACTGAAGCTTTCTTT
TRBJ2-1 16 TRBV10-2 TRBD2 - CASSAELAGGPHEQFF TGCGCCAGCAGTGCCGAACTAGCGGGAGGCCCCCATGAGCAGTTCTTC
TRBJ1-5 14 TRBV2 - - CASSVQDGNQPQHF TGTGCCAGCAGTGTACAGGATGGAAATCAGCCCCAGCATTTT
TRBJ2-5 11 TRBV20-1 - - CSARDFETQYF TGCAGTGCTAGAGATTTTGAGACCCAGTACTTC
TRBJ2-1 18 TRBV11-3 - - CASIPGPLTAPSYNEQFF TGTGCCAGCATCCCGGGACCTCTCACAGCCCCCTCCTACAATGAGCAGTTCTTC
TRBJ2-1 12 TRBV3-1/TRBV3-2 TRBD2 - CASSQGAGVRFF TGTGCCAGCAGCCAAGGAGCGGGAGTTCGGTTCTTC